One sample yielded the 5 T cell receptor beta chains listed below, sequenced in a study of blood T cell repertoires in COVID-19. Here immunoSEQ multiplex PCR was the method, and the copy in TCRdb shows in-frame clones only, minus some. The table has 250,000 to 400,000 clones, approximately 87% seen once. The sequenced sample was peripheral blood. The receptors stem from a woman in her twenties or thirties with COVID-19, enrolled during active disease.

DNA for the CDR3: TGCGCCAGCAGCCAAGAAATTAGGGCGGACAGGGCCAAAAACATTCAGTACTTC. Translating it yields CASSQEIRADRAKNIQYF. V and J are TRBV4-1 and TRBJ2-4; TRBD1 agrees at 7 bases. In germline, CDR1 is MGHRA, CDR2 YSYEKL. Trimming took 0 bases from V and 1 from J; bases not matched to a gene: 9. The CDR3 has 18 amino acids.

The chain couples TRBV7-9 to TRBJ1-4, with D possibly being TRBD1 (5 bases). The CDR3 runs 18 residues. Germline assignment: CDR1 SEHNR and CDR2 FQNEAQ (reference sequence). Trimming removed 4 bases from V and 6 bases from J, with 24 bases in between. For the CDR3, the DNA is TGTGCCAGCAGCTCCAAATTCCAGGGAAGGGGCAGACATGAAAAACTGTTTTTT. Amino acid sequence: CASSSKFQGRGRHEKLFF.

This chain uses TRBV28 with TRBJ2-1; 8 bases are a match to TRBD2. CDR1 and CDR2 from the germline V gene are MDHEN and SYDVKM. Trimming took 6 bases from V and 2 from J; bases not matched to a gene: 9. This CDR3 is 16 amino acids long. CDR3 in DNA: TGTGCCAGCAGCTCCCTTAGGACTAGCCCCTACAATGAGCAGTTCTTC. This sequence encodes CASSSLRTSPYNEQFF.

The J gene is TRBJ1-2, the V gene TRBV30; tentatively, D is TRBD1 (6 bases). V lost 5 bases to trimming and J lost 8 bases, with 12 bases between them. Germline assignment: CDR1 GTSNPN and CDR2 SVGIG (reference sequence). The CDR3 is 11 residues long. The CDR3: CAWGGAKGYTF. CDR3 DNA: TGTGCCTGGGGGGGGGCGAAGGGCTACACCTTC.

The chain has TRBV30 and TRBJ1-1, with 8 positions matching TRBD1. Germline V CDR1 and CDR2: GTSNPN, SVGIG (reference sequence). V was pared by 8 bases and J by 3 bases, with 2 bases of the junction left unmatched. The CDR3 contains 11 residues. The CDR3 nucleotides read TGTGCCGGACAGGGAGACACTGAAGCTTTCTTT. Translated: CAGQGDTEAFF.